Listed below are T cell receptor beta chains from one sample, sequenced in a study of blood T cell repertoires in COVID-19. Sequencing was performed with immunoSEQ multiplex PCR; in TCRdb, only in-frame clones are kept and a portion is missing. Of 110,000 or so clones in the sample, 65% to 80% were seen once. Sequencing was done on a sample of peripheral blood. The receptors originated from a woman in her 70s with acute or convalescent COVID-19. The CDR3 runs from the conserved cysteine through the conserved F or W. Each record gives: J gene, CDR3 length, V gene, D gene, clone size, CDR3 protein, CDR3 DNA. D genes are given only for firm matches. A row's size may be missing; if present it is once, few, many or a size class.

j_call: TRBJ2-7; cdr3_length: 17; v_call: TRBV13; d_call: .; clone_size: .; cdr3_aa: CASSSRGGERGAYEQYF; cdr3_nt: TGTGCCAGCAGCTCCAGGGGCGGTGAGCGGGGTGCCTACGAGCAGTACTTC
j_call: TRBJ1-3; cdr3_length: 16; v_call: TRBV7-6; d_call: .; clone_size: few; cdr3_aa: CASSLFGLSSGNTIYF; cdr3_nt: TGTGCCAGCAGCTTATTCGGGTTGAGCTCTGGAAACACCATATATTTT
j_call: TRBJ2-5; cdr3_length: 14; v_call: TRBV7-7; d_call: .; clone_size: .; cdr3_aa: CASSFSRAAETQYF; cdr3_nt: TGTGCCAGCAGCTTCTCCCGCGCGGCGGAGACCCAGTACTTC
j_call: TRBJ1-1; cdr3_length: 15; v_call: TRBV6-5; d_call: .; clone_size: .; cdr3_aa: CASRGQVGTGTEAFF; cdr3_nt: TGTGCCAGCAGGGGTCAAGTAGGAACGGGCACTGAAGCTTTCTTT
j_call: TRBJ1-3; cdr3_length: 15; v_call: TRBV5-1; d_call: .; clone_size: few; cdr3_aa: CASSLGRGNGNTIYF; cdr3_nt: TGCGCCAGCAGCTTGGGAAGGGGGAATGGAAACACCATATATTTT
j_call: TRBJ1-1; cdr3_length: 13; v_call: TRBV6-5; d_call: .; clone_size: .; cdr3_aa: CATVKGKNTEAFF; cdr3_nt: TGTGCCACGGTCAAGGGGAAAAACACTGAAGCTTTCTTT
j_call: TRBJ2-3; cdr3_length: 16; v_call: TRBV4-3; d_call: TRBD2; clone_size: few; cdr3_aa: CASSQRTSGGTDTQYF; cdr3_nt: TGCGCCAGCAGCCAACGGACTAGCGGGGGGACAGATACGCAGTATTTT
j_call: TRBJ2-5; cdr3_length: 14; v_call: TRBV3-1/TRBV3-2; d_call: .; clone_size: .; cdr3_aa: CASSQRSPGETQYF; cdr3_nt: TGTGCCAGCAGCCAAAGAAGCCCTGGAGAGACCCAGTACTTC
j_call: TRBJ1-1; cdr3_length: 12; v_call: TRBV29-1; d_call: TRBD1; clone_size: .; cdr3_aa: CSVKGTAAPAFF; cdr3_nt: TGCAGCGTTAAGGGGACAGCGGCTCCAGCTTTCTTT
j_call: TRBJ2-4; cdr3_length: 13; v_call: TRBV2; d_call: .; clone_size: .; cdr3_aa: CASSLGRADIQYF; cdr3_nt: TGTGCCAGCAGTCTCGGCAGGGCGGACATTCAGTACTTC
j_call: TRBJ1-6; cdr3_length: 16; v_call: TRBV30; d_call: TRBD1; clone_size: .; cdr3_aa: CAWSAFGTGDNSPLHF; cdr3_nt: TGTGCCTGGAGTGCCTTCGGGACAGGGGATAATTCACCCCTCCACTTT
j_call: TRBJ2-7; cdr3_length: 12; v_call: TRBV12-1; d_call: .; clone_size: .; cdr3_aa: CASAQGEDEQYF; cdr3_nt: TGTGCCAGCGCTCAGGGGGAAGACGAGCAGTACTTC
j_call: TRBJ1-2; cdr3_length: 15; v_call: TRBV3-1/TRBV3-2; d_call: .; clone_size: .; cdr3_aa: CASSQNTRWFDGYTF; cdr3_nt: TGTGCCAGCAGCCAAAATACCAGGTGGTTCGATGGCTACACCTTC
j_call: TRBJ2-6; cdr3_length: 14; v_call: TRBV6-5; d_call: TRBD1; clone_size: .; cdr3_aa: CASQGGTGANVLTF; cdr3_nt: TGTGCCAGCCAAGGGGGCACTGGGGCCAACGTCCTGACTTTC
j_call: TRBJ2-1; cdr3_length: 15; v_call: TRBV28; d_call: .; clone_size: .; cdr3_aa: CASSDRVRQGNEQFF; cdr3_nt: TGTGCCAGCTCCGACCGGGTTCGCCAGGGCAATGAGCAGTTCTTC
j_call: TRBJ1-3; cdr3_length: 16; v_call: TRBV5-1; d_call: .; clone_size: few; cdr3_aa: CASSLEAGSAGNTIYF; cdr3_nt: TGCGCCAGCAGCTTGGAGGCAGGGTCGGCTGGAAACACCATATATTTT
j_call: TRBJ1-2; cdr3_length: 16; v_call: TRBV5-4; d_call: TRBD1; clone_size: .; cdr3_aa: CASSLPGTGGRYGYTF; cdr3_nt: TGTGCCAGCAGCCTTCCCGGGACAGGGGGCAGATATGGCTACACCTTC
j_call: TRBJ1-5; cdr3_length: 16; v_call: TRBV7-8; d_call: .; clone_size: .; cdr3_aa: CASSPRRGEGNQPQHF; cdr3_nt: TGTGCCAGCAGTCCACGGCGGGGCGAGGGCAATCAGCCCCAGCATTTT
j_call: TRBJ1-1; cdr3_length: 12; v_call: TRBV29-1; d_call: .; clone_size: .; cdr3_aa: CSVRSLGEGAFF; cdr3_nt: TGCAGCGTCCGGAGTTTGGGGGAGGGAGCTTTCTTT
j_call: TRBJ1-5; cdr3_length: 17; v_call: TRBV19; d_call: TRBD1; clone_size: .; cdr3_aa: CATRGDRGVGSNQPQHF; cdr3_nt: TGTGCCACCCGGGGAGACAGGGGTGTCGGGAGCAATCAGCCCCAGCATTTT
j_call: TRBJ1-2; cdr3_length: 15; v_call: TRBV6-1; d_call: .; clone_size: .; cdr3_aa: CASSEGGKRAYGYTF; cdr3_nt: TGTGCCAGCAGTGAAGGAGGGAAACGTGCCTATGGCTACACCTTC
j_call: TRBJ2-3; cdr3_length: 14; v_call: TRBV5-4; d_call: TRBD1; clone_size: .; cdr3_aa: CASSLDRGIDTQYF; cdr3_nt: TGTGCCAGCAGCTTGGACAGGGGGATAGATACGCAGTATTTT
j_call: TRBJ1-2; cdr3_length: 14; v_call: TRBV30; d_call: .; clone_size: .; cdr3_aa: CAWSVPPGTYGYTF; cdr3_nt: TGTGCCTGGAGTGTACCACCGGGAACCTATGGCTACACCTTC
j_call: TRBJ1-3; cdr3_length: 15; v_call: TRBV5-4; d_call: .; clone_size: .; cdr3_aa: CASSLGGTGRNTIYF; cdr3_nt: TGTGCCAGCAGCTTGGGCGGCACAGGAAGAAACACCATATATTTT
j_call: TRBJ1-1; cdr3_length: 14; v_call: TRBV9; d_call: TRBD1; clone_size: .; cdr3_aa: CASSVAGGTTEAFF; cdr3_nt: TGTGCCAGCAGCGTAGCAGGGGGCACTACTGAAGCTTTCTTT
j_call: TRBJ1-1; cdr3_length: 17; v_call: TRBV7-9; d_call: .; clone_size: few; cdr3_aa: CASTLSGGTAMGTEAFF; cdr3_nt: TGTGCCAGCACCCTTAGTGGGGGGACGGCTATGGGCACTGAAGCTTTCTTT
j_call: TRBJ1-3; cdr3_length: 16; v_call: TRBV5-1; d_call: TRBD1; clone_size: .; cdr3_aa: CASSPKTGDSGNTIYF; cdr3_nt: TGCGCCAGCAGCCCAAAGACAGGGGACAGTGGAAACACCATATATTTT
j_call: TRBJ2-7; cdr3_length: 15; v_call: TRBV7-2; d_call: TRBD2; clone_size: .; cdr3_aa: CASSPGLAGASEQYF; cdr3_nt: TGTGCCAGCAGCCCAGGACTAGCGGGGGCCTCCGAGCAGTACTTC
j_call: TRBJ2-3; cdr3_length: 16; v_call: TRBV6-2/TRBV6-3; d_call: .; clone_size: .; cdr3_aa: CASSQGSGKATDTQYF; cdr3_nt: TGTGCCAGCAGCCAAGGTAGCGGTAAAGCCACAGATACGCAGTATTTT
j_call: TRBJ2-1; cdr3_length: 14; v_call: TRBV14; d_call: TRBD1; clone_size: .; cdr3_aa: CASSQDLRTGRQFF; cdr3_nt: TGTGCCAGCAGCCAAGATCTGAGGACAGGGCGGCAGTTCTTC
j_call: TRBJ2-1; cdr3_length: 15; v_call: TRBV10-3; d_call: TRBD1; clone_size: .; cdr3_aa: CAITDTGANYNEQFF; cdr3_nt: TGTGCCATCACTGATACAGGGGCAAATTACAATGAGCAGTTCTTC
j_call: TRBJ1-1; cdr3_length: 13; v_call: TRBV7-6; d_call: .; clone_size: .; cdr3_aa: CASSLDRDTEAFF; cdr3_nt: TGTGCCAGCAGCTTAGACAGGGATACTGAAGCTTTCTTT
j_call: TRBJ2-7; cdr3_length: 11; v_call: TRBV29-1; d_call: .; clone_size: .; cdr3_aa: CSAKLFDEQYF; cdr3_nt: TGCAGCGCCAAGCTTTTCGACGAGCAGTACTTC
j_call: TRBJ1-1; cdr3_length: 15; v_call: TRBV7-8; d_call: .; clone_size: .; cdr3_aa: CASSSVQGGGTEAFF; cdr3_nt: TGTGCCAGCAGCTCCGTACAGGGAGGGGGCACTGAAGCTTTCTTT
j_call: TRBJ2-1; cdr3_length: 12; v_call: TRBV11-2; d_call: .; clone_size: .; cdr3_aa: CASSLQAGLQFF; cdr3_nt: TGTGCCAGCAGCTTACAGGCGGGGCTGCAGTTCTTC
j_call: TRBJ2-2; cdr3_length: 13; v_call: TRBV5-1; d_call: .; clone_size: once; cdr3_aa: CASRDTTTGELFF; cdr3_nt: TGCGCCAGCAGAGACACAACCACCGGGGAGCTGTTTTTT
j_call: TRBJ1-1; cdr3_length: 15; v_call: TRBV5-4; d_call: .; clone_size: .; cdr3_aa: CASSLVQPRNTEAFF; cdr3_nt: TGTGCCAGCAGCTTGGTACAGCCTCGGAACACTGAAGCTTTCTTT